This paragraph reports one T cell receptor beta chain. The entry originates in a study of cytomegalovirus exposure and HLA in healthy donors. CDR1 SGHRS and CDR2 YFSETQ come from the germline V gene. V was shortened by 0 bases and J by 0 bases, with 5 bases between the two germline ends. This CDR3 comprises 14 residues. PCR was performed using 60 Vbeta and 13 Jbeta primers. Sequencing was performed with immunoSEQ multiplex PCR; in TCRdb, only in-frame clones are kept and a portion is missing. Altogether about 130,000 clones are present, around 67% being singletons, with the ten largest covering roughly 4.5%.

The sample taken for sequencing was PBMCs. The chain has TRBV5-1 and TRBJ2-3; D remains ambiguous. The sequence was obtained from a man younger than 35 in good health and CMV-seropositive. The DNA for the CDR3 is TGCGCCAGCAGCTTGGTACAGAGCACAGATACGCAGTATTTT. This sequence encodes CASSLVQSTDTQYF.